This T cell receptor beta chain was identified in a study of OX40 agonist ivuxolimab in advanced cancers. Using immunoSEQ multiplex PCR, the repertoire was profiled, and TCRdb retains in-frame clones only, with some absent. The table includes about 98,000 clones, around nine tenths detected once. In germline, CDR1 is SGHNT, CDR2 YYREEE (reference sequence). V lost 0 bases and J 8 bases, leaving 11 bases between the germline ends. The CDR3 has 13 residues. Sample: CD4+ or CD8+ T cells sorted from blood, taken in a trial of the OX40 agonist ivuxolimab. This rearrangement joins TRBV5-4 to TRBJ1-2; a possible D gene is TRBD1 (5 bases). This TCR came from an adult with an advanced solid tumor such as melanoma, head and neck, liver or kidney cancer. CDR3 sequence reads: CASSLGGARGYTF. In DNA, the CDR3 is TGTGCCAGCAGCTTGGGTGGGGCCCGGGGCTACACCTTC.